This T cell receptor beta chain stems from a study of OX40 agonist ivuxolimab in advanced cancers. Some background on the complete study: Ivuxolimab was an agonistic, fully human IgG2 monoclonal antibody directed against OX40 (CD134), a costimulatory receptor. Intravenous ivuxolimab was administered to patients every 2 weeks at six dose levels: 0.01, 0.1, 0.3, 1.5, 3 and 10 mg/kg. Patients were allowed to have had prior anti-PD-1, anti-PD-L1 or anti-CTLA-4 therapy, and about 40% of the dose-escalation patients had been treated with checkpoint inhibitors. Peripheral TCRbeta sequencing was intended to test whether TCR sequence diversity was altered and clonal T-cell expansion was caused by ivuxolimab. Among the roughly 52 dose-escalation patients, about 20 had hepatocellular carcinoma, roughly 15 melanoma, 9 renal cell carcinoma and 9 head and neck cancer. The paper covers the monotherapy dose-escalation part of the phase I ivuxolimab trial, which included N ≈ 57 patients. Partial responses occurred in three dose-escalation patients, of whom one had hepatocellular carcinoma and two had cutaneous melanoma. In the dose-escalation cohort, 82.7% of patients were male, and the mean age was approximately 60 years, with a range of about 23 to 80.

The count of this clone is one. The specificity of this receptor is unknown. Base qualities were left out, and no much larger clone turns up one base away. The paper as a whole reports these results and caveats: At doses from 0.1 to 3.0 mg/kg, clonal expansion was seen in both CD4+ and CD8+ blood T cells between baseline and week 6. Low levels of normalized T-cell clonal expansion were also seen in some patients who did not respond. The antigen specificity of the peripheral T cells that underwent clonal expansion was not determined. On average, CD8+ T cells showed more expanded clones than CD4+ T cells after ivuxolimab. Partial responders in the 0.1-3.0 mg/kg groups had among the lowest normalized peripheral clonal expansion, especially among CD8+ T cells.

V is clipped by 4 bases and J by 4 bases, and the sequence between their germline boundaries is 10 bases long. From the cysteine through the phenylalanine, the CDR3 covers 14 amino acids. Only CDR3 DNA is held: 42 bases, read in frame from base 1. The germline V gene provides CDR1 SGHDN and CDR2 FVKESK. To sequence the TCRbeta CDR3 region, genomic DNA was isolated from the sorted cells. The immunoSEQ Assay was used to sequence the TCRbeta CDR3 regions. The table comes from immuneACCESS by way of TCRdb, which keeps in-frame sequences with V and J called. Part of the clones is missing from these tables; in studies checked, under half for an unresolved V gene and the rest for unknown reasons. The sample yields 30,000 to 35,000 clones; roughly nine tenths were counted once. The leading ten clones occupy 36% of the sample. Patients with a history of autoimmune disease or receiving systemic immunosuppression were excluded from the trial. Peripheral blood for TCR sequencing was collected from all dose cohorts at baseline, on cycle 4 day 1, and on cycle 7 day 1. The samples were drawn from a first-in-human, open-label, multicenter phase I dose-escalation trial of ivuxolimab. The trial enrolled adults with locally advanced or metastatic head and neck squamous cell, hepatocellular, melanoma or renal cell carcinoma. Before TCR sequencing, CD4+ T cells and CD8+ T cells from peripheral blood were sorted into separate populations.

This TCR came from an adult with an advanced solid tumor such as melanoma, head and neck, liver or kidney cancer. This chain joins TRBV14 to TRBJ2-2, with the D gene uncertain. Sequences were derived from CD4+ or CD8+ T cells sorted from blood, sampled in a trial of the OX40 agonist ivuxolimab. For the CDR3, the sequence is CASSLQRSTGELFF. The DNA is TGTGCCAGCAGCCTCCAGCGTAGCACCGGGGAGCTGTTTTTT.